The 27 T cell receptor beta chains listed next were all sequenced from one sample in a study of cytomegalovirus exposure and HLA in healthy donors. The PCR employed 60 Vbeta primers together with 13 Jbeta primers. Clones were sequenced by immunoSEQ multiplex PCR, and TCRdb holds only the in-frame ones, with some missing. The data contain about 120,000 clones, roughly 71% of them singletons. Sequencing was done on a sample of PBMCs. These TCRs come from a woman in her 40s in good health and CMV-seropositive.

The CDR3 spells CASSWGTSGEGTDTQYF. The CDR3 DNA follows: TGTGCCAGCAGCTGGGGGACTAGCGGGGAAGGCACAGATACGCAGTATTTT. The chain combines TRBV7-9 with TRBJ2-3; 13 nucleotides agree with TRBD2. The CDR3 consists of 17 residues. V shed 4 bases, J shed 1 base, and the junction held 5 bases outside the gene matches. Per the germline V gene, CDR1 is SEHNR and CDR2 is FQNEAQ (reference sequence). The entire variable domain, with the rest obtained from reference TRBV7-9 and TRBJ2-3, is as follows: DTGVSQNPRHKITKRGQNVTFRCDPISEHNRLYWYRQTLGQGPEFLTYFQNEAQLEKSRLLSDRFSAERPKGSFSTLEIQRTEQGDSAMYLCASSWGTSGEGTDTQYFGPGTRLTVL.

The chain links TRBV9 to TRBJ1-2, with unresolved D. The germline V gene encodes CDR1 SGDLS and CDR2 YYNGEE. This CDR3 region has 12 residues. V was pared by 0 bases and J by 6 bases, with 6 bases between. DNA of the CDR3: TGTGCCAGCAGCGTAGTCGGTAATGGCTACACCTTC. Translating it yields CASSVVGNGYTF.

The chain links TRBV7-2 to TRBJ2-3; 7 nucleotides match TRBD2. The germline V gene has CDR1 SGHTA and CDR2 FQGNSA. The CDR3 sequence is 13 residues long. Trimming removed 5 bases from V and 3 bases from J; junction bases left unmatched: 2. The CDR3 DNA is TGTGCCAGCAGCCCGCGGGAGACAGATACGCAGTATTTT. Translated, it gives CASSPRETDTQYF.

V gene TRBV5-1 combines with J gene TRBJ2-2; D possibly corresponds to TRBD2 (5 bases). V dropped 3 bases and J dropped 1 base, with 19 bases sitting between them. Germline loops: CDR1 SGHRS, CDR2 YFSETQ. This CDR3 comprises 18 residues. The CDR3 DNA reads as TGCGCCAGCAGCTCCACGGGAACCTTCGCACTGAACACCGGGGAGCTGTTTTTT. It encodes CASSSTGTFALNTGELFF.

The chain is built from TRBV7-3 and TRBJ2-2; TRBD2 aligns across 11 bases. From germline, CDR1 is SGHTA and CDR2 FQGTGA. V lost 2 bases, J lost 0 bases, and 11 bases stayed unmatched. This CDR3 region has 20 residues. CDR3 nucleotide sequence: TGTGCCAGCAGCTTATTCGCTAGCGGGAGGCCTAACGCGAACACCGGGGAGCTGTTTTTT. Translating gives CASSLFASGRPNANTGELFF.

V and J are TRBV7-6 and TRBJ2-7; 9 bases align to TRBD1. This CDR3 comprises 13 residues. Germline V gene data show CDR1 as SGHVS and CDR2 as FNYEAQ. The trim removed 5 bases at V and 5 bases at J, leaving 4 bases unmatched. CDR3 DNA: TGTGCCAGCAGCCTGGGACAGGGTCACGAGCAGTACTTC. It is translated as CASSLGQGHEQYF.

The V gene is TRBV4-3, the J gene TRBJ1-1, with D perhaps matching TRBD1 (5 bases). Germline values: CDR1 LGHNA, CDR2 YSLEER. This CDR3 has 14 amino acids. The V end was cut by 0 bases, the J end by 8 bases, with 13 bases between. The CDR3 nucleotides read TGCGCCAGCAGCCAAGATCCGGGTAGGGGAGAAGCTTTCTTT. It specifies CASSQDPGRGEAFF.

V and J are TRBV15 and TRBJ1-1, with D tentatively TRBD1 (5 bases). Germline V CDR1 and CDR2: LNHNV, YYDKDF (reference sequence). CDR3 length: 15 residues. V was cut by 1 base and J by 1 base, with 10 bases left in between. CDR3 in amino acids: CATSRGTGQNTEAFF. CDR3 nucleotides: TGTGCCACCAGCAGAGGTACCGGACAGAACACTGAAGCTTTCTTT.

V and J are TRBV9 and TRBJ2-5; the match to TRBD2 covers 12 bases. From germline, CDR1 is SGDLS and CDR2 YYNGEE. The CDR3 loop spans 17 amino acids. The V segment lost 1 base and the J segment 4 bases; nucleotides outside the gene matches: 8. CDR3 DNA: TGTGCCAGCAGCGTAACTAGCGGGGGGTTACTGGTAGAGACCCAGTACTTC. This gives the protein CASSVTSGGLLVETQYF.

V and J are TRBV21-1 and TRBJ1-4; the table's D call, TRBD1, has no DNA check behind it. TRBV21-1 is an annotated pseudogene. The CDR3 totals 14 residues. CDR3 loop: CAPTPPTGYEKLFF. In nucleotides, the CDR3 is TGTGCCCCTACCCCCCCCACAGGTTATGAAAAACTGTTTTTT.

V and J are TRBV27 and TRBJ2-3; unclear D gene. The CDR3 loop spans 15 amino acids. In germline, CDR1 is MNHEY, CDR2 SMNVEV (reference sequence). V lost 5 bases to trimming and J lost 0 bases, with 12 bases between them. The CDR3 nucleotides read TGTGCCAGCAGTCCCACTCTACTTAGCACAGATACGCAGTATTTT. Protein: CASSPTLLSTDTQYF.

The chain recombines TRBV4-1 with TRBJ2-5; a weak D match, TRBD1 (5 bases). The V and J ends lost 4 bases and 4 bases respectively, with 16 bases between them. The length of the CDR3 is 15 residues. Germline V gene sequence: CDR1 MGHRA, CDR2 YSYEKL. The CDR3: CASSPLEARGETQYF. CDR3 coding DNA: TGCGCCAGCAGCCCCCTTGAGGCTAGGGGAGAGACCCAGTACTTC.

The rearrangement links TRBV7-2 to TRBJ1-5; D is unresolved. The germline gives CDR1 SGHTA, CDR2 FQGNSA. This CDR3 spans 15 amino acids. V was shortened by 1 base and J by 5 bases, with 12 bases between the two germline ends. The CDR3 here is CASSLVGTGYQPQHF. For the CDR3, the DNA is TGTGCCAGCAGCTTAGTAGGTACGGGGTATCAGCCCCAGCATTTT.

This clone occurred a few times. Here the CDR3 DNA reads TGTGCCAGCAGCTTTAACAGGCAAGAGACCCAGTACTTC. The encoded protein is CASSFNRQETQYF. The V gene is TRBV7-2, the J gene TRBJ2-5; TRBD1 is a possible D gene (5 bases). Germline loops: CDR1 SGHTA, CDR2 FQGNSA. CDR3 length: 13 residues. The V end was cut by 3 bases, the J end by 2 bases, with 7 bases between. The full variable domain, rest sourced from reference TRBV7-2 and TRBJ2-5, is GAGVSQSPSNKVTEKGKDVELRCDPISGHTALYWYRQSLGQGLEFLIYFQGNSAPDKSGLPSDRFSAERTGGSVSTLTIQRTQQEDSAVYLCASSFNRQETQYFGPGTRLLVL.

The rearrangement uses TRBV30 and TRBJ2-3, with a tentative D call TRBD2 (5 bases). The CDR3 has 15 amino acids. The V gene lost 0 bases and the J gene lost 0 bases, with 10 bases spanning the gap. The germline gives CDR1 GTSNPN, CDR2 SVGIG (reference sequence). The CDR3 loop reads CAWSVGSISTDTQYF. The CDR3, as DNA: TGTGCCTGGAGTGTAGGGAGCATTAGCACAGATACGCAGTATTTT.

The V gene is TRBV7-2, the J gene TRBJ1-4, with 9 bases fitting TRBD1. This CDR3 is 14 amino acids long. The junction had 7 bases not matched to a gene; V was cut back by 6 bases and J by 8 bases. Germline V lookup: CDR1 SGHTA, CDR2 FQGNSA. CDR3 coding DNA: TGTGCCAGCAGTCAGGACAGGGGTTGGGAAAAACTGTTTTTT. As protein: CASSQDRGWEKLFF. The complete variable domain, with remaining parts taken from reference TRBV7-2 and TRBJ1-4, reads GAGVSQSPSNKVTEKGKDVELRCDPISGHTALYWYRQSLGQGLEFLIYFQGNSAPDKSGLPSDRFSAERTGGSVSTLTIQRTQQEDSAVYLCASSQDRGWEKLFFGSGTQLSVL.

This clone was observed a few times. This chain connects TRBV2 to TRBJ1-3; possibly TRBD1 for D (6 bases). Trimming pared 8 bases from V and 1 base from J, leaving 9 bases between. The CDR3 is made up of 13 amino acids. Germline V CDR1 and CDR2: SNHLY, FYNNEI. CDR3 nucleotide sequence: TGTGCCAGCTCACAGGGTTCTGGAAACACCATATATTTT. Translation: CASSQGSGNTIYF.

V is TRBV30 and J is TRBJ2-3, with unresolved D. The germline V gene encodes CDR1 GTSNPN and CDR2 SVGIG (reference sequence). V was clipped by 6 bases and J by 2 bases, with 12 bases between them. The CDR3 is 13 amino acids. CDR3 nucleotides: TGTGCCTGTAGAGGAGTTCCCACAGATACGCAGTATTTT. Translating it yields CACRGVPTDTQYF.

This chain joins TRBV7-2 and TRBJ2-5, with 7 positions matching TRBD2. Germline trimming cut 1 base from V and 4 bases from J; bases unmatched to any gene: 6. This CDR3 is built from 15 residues. Germline loops: CDR1 SGHTA, CDR2 FQGNSA. CDR3 region: CASSLGGSGLETQYF. The CDR3 DNA is TGTGCCAGCAGCTTAGGCGGGAGTGGGTTAGAGACCCAGTACTTC.

The gene calls are TRBV14 and TRBJ2-1; tentatively, D is TRBD1 (5 bases). Germline values: CDR1 SGHDN, CDR2 FVKESK. The CDR3 spans 15 residues. With 2 bases removed from V and 4 bases from J, the gap between germline ends came to 12 bases. The CDR3 protein is CASSQIIRAYNEQFF. Written as DNA, the CDR3 is TGTGCCAGCAGCCAAATCATCAGGGCGTACAATGAGCAGTTCTTC.

The genes are TRBV6-1 and TRBJ2-4, with 8 bases lining up with TRBD2. V shed 5 bases and J 11 bases; nucleotides not matched to a gene: 11. CDR3 length: 14 residues. Germline V CDR1 and CDR2: MNHNS, SASEGT. The CDR3 region is CASSSTWGAGVQYF. The CDR3 bases are TGTGCCAGCAGTTCTACCTGGGGAGCGGGGGTTCAGTACTTC.

This clone was recorded once. V usage is TRBV27 and J usage is TRBJ1-2, with D hard to call. The germline gives CDR1 MNHEY, CDR2 SMNVEV (reference sequence). Between the trimmed V and J ends, which lost 2 bases and 2 bases, there was a span of 15 bases. This CDR3 is built from 16 residues. The CDR3 protein is CASSLSLEGRNYGYTF. DNA for the CDR3: TGTGCCAGCAGTTTAAGTTTGGAGGGAAGGAACTATGGCTACACCTTC.

The V gene is TRBV30, the J gene TRBJ2-1, with 11 positions matching TRBD1. The junction had 5 bases not matched to a gene; V was cut back by 1 base and J by 6 bases. This CDR3 region has 15 residues. Germline assignment: CDR1 GTSNPN and CDR2 SVGIG (reference sequence). The CDR3 reads CAWSAGTGGFNEQFF. The CDR3 DNA sequence: TGTGCCTGGAGTGCAGGGACAGGGGGTTTCAATGAGCAGTTCTTC.

The CDR3 DNA reads TGTGCCGTTTCTAGCGGGAGGGAGACCCAGTACTTC. It yields the protein CAVSSGRETQYF. The chain recombines TRBV30 with TRBJ2-5; 11 bases are shared with TRBD2. Trimming removed 8 bases from V and 5 bases from J; junction bases left unmatched: 4. CDR1 is GTSNPN and CDR2 is SVGIG in the germline V gene (reference sequence). The CDR3 is 12 amino acids.

This clone has only one observation. The chain couples TRBV9 to TRBJ1-2, with D uncertain. Trimming shortened V by 0 bases and J by 2 bases, and 11 bases separated the two germline ends. CDR3 length equals 15 residues. Germline values: CDR1 SGDLS, CDR2 YYNGEE. The CDR3 DNA reads as TGTGCCAGCAGCGTAGAGGGAGGAGCGAACTATGGCTACACCTTC. This codes for CASSVEGGANYGYTF.

This chain joins TRBV2 and TRBJ2-6; TRBD1 aligns across 7 bases. This CDR3 is built from 16 residues. Germline CDR1 and CDR2: SNHLY and FYNNEI. The trim removed 1 base at V and 3 bases at J, leaving 3 bases unmatched. CDR3 protein: CASSEDQGVGANVLTF. The CDR3 DNA follows: TGTGCCAGCAGTGAAGACCAGGGGGTTGGGGCCAACGTCCTGACTTTC.

CDR3 sequence: CASSQEGGPREPQHF. CDR3 in DNA: TGTGCCAGCAGCCAAGAAGGAGGGCCCAGAGAGCCCCAGCATTTT. This chain connects TRBV4-2 to TRBJ1-5; unclear D gene. This CDR3 comprises 15 residues. V lost 0 bases and J lost 8, with 14 bases in between. CDR1 LGHNA and CDR2 YNFKEQ come from the germline V gene.